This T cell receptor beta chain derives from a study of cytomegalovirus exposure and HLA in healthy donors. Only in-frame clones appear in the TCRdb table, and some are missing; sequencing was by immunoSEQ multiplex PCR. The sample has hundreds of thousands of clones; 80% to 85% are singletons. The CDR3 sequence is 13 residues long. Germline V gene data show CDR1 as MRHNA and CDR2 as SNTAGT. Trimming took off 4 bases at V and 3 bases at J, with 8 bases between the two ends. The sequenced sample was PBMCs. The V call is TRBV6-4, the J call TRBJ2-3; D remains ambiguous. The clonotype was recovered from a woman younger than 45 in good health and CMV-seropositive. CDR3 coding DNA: TGTGCCAGCAGTGCCCAAGCAACAGATACGCAGTATTTT. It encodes CASSAQATDTQYF.